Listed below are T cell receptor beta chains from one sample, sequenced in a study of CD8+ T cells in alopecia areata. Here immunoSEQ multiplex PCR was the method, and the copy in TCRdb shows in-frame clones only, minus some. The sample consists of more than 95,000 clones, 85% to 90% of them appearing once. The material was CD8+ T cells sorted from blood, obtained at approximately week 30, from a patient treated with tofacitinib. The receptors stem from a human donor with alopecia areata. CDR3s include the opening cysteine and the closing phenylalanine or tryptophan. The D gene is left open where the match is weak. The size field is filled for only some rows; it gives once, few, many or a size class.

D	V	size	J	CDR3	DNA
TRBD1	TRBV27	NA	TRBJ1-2	CASSLQGAPGGYTF	TGTGCCAGCAGTTTACAGGGGGCGCCGGGCGGCTACACCTTC
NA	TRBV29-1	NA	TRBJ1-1	CSVLTGNTGAFF	TGCAGCGTTCTTACAGGGAACACTGGAGCTTTCTTT
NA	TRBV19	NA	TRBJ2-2	CASSIVLNLGELFF	TGTGCCAGTAGTATAGTCCTCAACCTTGGGGAGCTGTTTTTT
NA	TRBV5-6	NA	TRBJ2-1	CASSLVSERLQFF	TGTGCCAGCAGCTTGGTGTCTGAGAGGTTACAGTTCTTC
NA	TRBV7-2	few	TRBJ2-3	CASEGSEETQYF	TGTGCCAGTGAGGGGTCCGAGGAGACGCAGTATTTT
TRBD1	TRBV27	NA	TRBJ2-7	CASSLSAGQGYEQYF	TGTGCCAGCAGTTTATCAGCCGGACAGGGCTACGAGCAGTACTTC
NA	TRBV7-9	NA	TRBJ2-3	CASSSPAEDTQYF	TGTGCCAGCAGCTCTCCCGCAGAAGATACGCAGTATTTT
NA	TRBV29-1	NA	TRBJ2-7	CSVETPGVLYEQYF	TGCAGCGTGGAAACACCAGGGGTTTTGTACGAGCAGTACTTC
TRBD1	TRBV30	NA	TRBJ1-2	CAWSALPGTGGSGYTF	TGTGCCTGGAGTGCCCTCCCCGGGACAGGGGGGTCTGGCTACACCTTC
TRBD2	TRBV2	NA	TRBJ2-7	CASSEGASGGTYEQYF	TGTGCCAGCAGTGAAGGGGCTAGCGGCGGGACCTACGAGCAGTACTTC
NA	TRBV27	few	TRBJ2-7	CASNKAGGEDEQYF	TGTGCCAGCAACAAAGCGGGTGGTGAGGACGAGCAGTACTTC
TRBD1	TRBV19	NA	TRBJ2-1	CASSTGGDYNEQFF	TGTGCCAGTAGTACAGGGGGCGACTACAATGAGCAGTTCTTC
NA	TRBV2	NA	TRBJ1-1	CASSDRTTEAFF	TGTGCCAGCAGTGATCGGACCACTGAAGCTTTCTTT
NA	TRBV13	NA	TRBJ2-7	CASSFTGNYEQYF	TGTGCCAGCAGCTTTACCGGGAACTACGAGCAGTACTTC
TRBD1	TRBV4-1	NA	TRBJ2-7	CASSPTRDRGSYEQYF	TGCGCCAGCAGCCCAACTAGGGACAGGGGCTCCTACGAGCAGTACTTC
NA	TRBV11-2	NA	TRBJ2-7	CASSLENEQYF	TGTGCCAGCAGCTTAGAAAACGAGCAGTACTTC
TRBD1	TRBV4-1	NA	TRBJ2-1	CASSPWDRGLGNNEQFF	TGCGCCAGCAGCCCATGGGACAGGGGGCTGGGGAACAATGAGCAGTTCTTC
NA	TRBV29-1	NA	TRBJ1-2	CSVEVREKGYTF	TGCAGCGTTGAAGTCCGCGAAAAGGGCTACACCTTC
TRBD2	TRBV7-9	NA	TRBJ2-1	CASSSEAGGPDNEQFF	TGTGCCAGCAGCTCCGAAGCGGGGGGTCCTGACAATGAGCAGTTCTTC
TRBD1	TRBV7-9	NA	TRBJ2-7	CASSPTDRPSYEQYF	TGCGCCAGCAGCCCTACGGACAGGCCCTCCTACGAGCAGTACTTC
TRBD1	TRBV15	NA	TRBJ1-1	CATRQGSSEAFF	TGTGCCACCAGACAGGGGTCGAGTGAAGCTTTCTTT
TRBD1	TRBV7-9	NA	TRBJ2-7	CASSSGTDSYEQYF	TGTGCCAGCAGCTCCGGGACAGACTCCTACGAGCAGTACTTC
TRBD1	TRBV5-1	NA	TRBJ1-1	CASSQGTGVNTEAFF	TGCGCCAGCAGCCAAGGGACAGGGGTGAACACTGAAGCTTTCTTT
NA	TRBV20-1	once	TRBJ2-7	CSCRGTREQYF	TGCTCCTGCCGGGGGACCCGCGAGCAGTACTTC
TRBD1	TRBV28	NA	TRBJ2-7	CASCLQGSSYEQYF	TGTGCCAGTTGCCTACAGGGGAGCTCCTACGAGCAGTACTTC
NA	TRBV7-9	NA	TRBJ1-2	CASISSDDRRYGYTF	TGTGCCAGCATCTCCTCCGACGACAGGAGATATGGCTACACCTTC
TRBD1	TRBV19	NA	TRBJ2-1	CATRGQGGNFEQFF	TGTGCCACACGGGGACAGGGGGGAAATTTTGAGCAGTTCTTC
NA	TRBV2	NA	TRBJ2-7	CASNPGTLSPGEQYF	TGTGCCAGCAACCCAGGGACTCTCTCACCGGGCGAGCAGTACTTC
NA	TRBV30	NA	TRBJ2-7	CAWSQTIGYEQYF	TGTGCCTGGAGTCAGACCATAGGATACGAGCAGTACTTC
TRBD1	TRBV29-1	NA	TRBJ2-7	CSVCPHRGSSYEQYF	TGCAGCGTGTGCCCCCACAGGGGATCCTCCTACGAGCAGTACTTC
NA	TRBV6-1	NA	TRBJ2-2	CASSEVPLTELDTGELFF	TGTGCCAGCAGTGAAGTTCCTTTGACAGAGTTGGACACCGGGGAGCTGTTTTTT
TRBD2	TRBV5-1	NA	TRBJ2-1	CASSLGREYYNEQFF	TGCGCCAGCAGCTTGGGGCGGGAGTACTACAATGAGCAGTTCTTC